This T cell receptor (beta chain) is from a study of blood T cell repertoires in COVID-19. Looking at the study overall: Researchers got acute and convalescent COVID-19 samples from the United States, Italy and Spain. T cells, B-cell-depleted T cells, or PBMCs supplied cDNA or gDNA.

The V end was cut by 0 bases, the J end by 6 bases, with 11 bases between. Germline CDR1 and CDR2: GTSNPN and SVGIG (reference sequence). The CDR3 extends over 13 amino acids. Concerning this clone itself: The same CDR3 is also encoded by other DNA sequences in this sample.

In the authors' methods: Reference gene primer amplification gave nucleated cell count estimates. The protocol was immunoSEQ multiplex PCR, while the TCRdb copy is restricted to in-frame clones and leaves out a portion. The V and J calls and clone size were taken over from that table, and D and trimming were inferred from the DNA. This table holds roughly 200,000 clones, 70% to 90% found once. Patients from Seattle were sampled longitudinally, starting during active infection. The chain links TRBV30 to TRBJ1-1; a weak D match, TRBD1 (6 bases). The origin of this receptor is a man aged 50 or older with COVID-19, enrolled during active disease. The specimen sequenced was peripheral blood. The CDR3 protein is CAWSVGGPAEAFF. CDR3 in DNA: TGTGCCTGGAGTGTGGGGGGGCCCGCTGAAGCTTTCTTT.